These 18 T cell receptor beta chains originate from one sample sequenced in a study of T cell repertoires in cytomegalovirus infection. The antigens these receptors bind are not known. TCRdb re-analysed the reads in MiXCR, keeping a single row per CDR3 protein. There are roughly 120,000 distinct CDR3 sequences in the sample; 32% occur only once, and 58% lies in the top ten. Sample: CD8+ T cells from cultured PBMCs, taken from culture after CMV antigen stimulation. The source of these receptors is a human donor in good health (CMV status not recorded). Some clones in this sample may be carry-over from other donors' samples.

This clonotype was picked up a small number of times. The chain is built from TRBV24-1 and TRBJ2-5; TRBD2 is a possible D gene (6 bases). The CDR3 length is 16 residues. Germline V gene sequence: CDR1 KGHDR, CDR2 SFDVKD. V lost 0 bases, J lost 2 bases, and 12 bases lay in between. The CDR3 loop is CATSDLRRGQQETQYF. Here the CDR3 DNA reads TGTGCCACCAGTGATTTGAGGCGGGGCCAGCAAGAGACCCAGTACTTC.

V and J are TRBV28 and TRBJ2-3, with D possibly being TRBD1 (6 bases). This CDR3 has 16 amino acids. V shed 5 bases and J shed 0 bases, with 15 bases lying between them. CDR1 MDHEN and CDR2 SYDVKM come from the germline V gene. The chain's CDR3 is CASSQTWGPSTDTQYF. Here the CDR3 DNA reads TGTGCCAGCAGTCAGACTTGGGGGCCTAGCACAGATACGCAGTATTTT.

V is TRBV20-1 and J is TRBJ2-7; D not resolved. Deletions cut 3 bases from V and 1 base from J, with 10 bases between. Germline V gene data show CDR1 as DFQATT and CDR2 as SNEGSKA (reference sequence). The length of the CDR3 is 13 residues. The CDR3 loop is CSASPRASYEQYF. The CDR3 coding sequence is TGCAGTGCTAGTCCTAGAGCTTCCTACGAGCAGTACTTC.

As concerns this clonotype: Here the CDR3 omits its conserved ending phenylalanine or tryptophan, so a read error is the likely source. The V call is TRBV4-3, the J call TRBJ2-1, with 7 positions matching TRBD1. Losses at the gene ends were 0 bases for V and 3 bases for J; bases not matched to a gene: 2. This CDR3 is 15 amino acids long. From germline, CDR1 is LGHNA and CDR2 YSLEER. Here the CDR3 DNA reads TGCGCCAGCAGCCAAGAACGGGACAGCTACAATGAGCAGTTCCTC. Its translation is CASSQERDSYNEQFL.

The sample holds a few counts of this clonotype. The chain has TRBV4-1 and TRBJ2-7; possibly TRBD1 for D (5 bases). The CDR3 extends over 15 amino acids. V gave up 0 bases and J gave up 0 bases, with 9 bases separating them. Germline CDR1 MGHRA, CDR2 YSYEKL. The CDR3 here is CASSQDRQTSYEQYF. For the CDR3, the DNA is TGCGCCAGCAGCCAAGATCGACAGACCTCCTACGAGCAGTACTTC.

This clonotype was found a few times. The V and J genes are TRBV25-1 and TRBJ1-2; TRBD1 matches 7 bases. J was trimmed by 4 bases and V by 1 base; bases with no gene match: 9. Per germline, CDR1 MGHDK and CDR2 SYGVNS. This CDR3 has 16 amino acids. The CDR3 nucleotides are TGTGCCAGCAGTGAATTTGACAGGGAGCCCCCCTATGGCTACACCTTC. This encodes CASSEFDREPPYGYTF.

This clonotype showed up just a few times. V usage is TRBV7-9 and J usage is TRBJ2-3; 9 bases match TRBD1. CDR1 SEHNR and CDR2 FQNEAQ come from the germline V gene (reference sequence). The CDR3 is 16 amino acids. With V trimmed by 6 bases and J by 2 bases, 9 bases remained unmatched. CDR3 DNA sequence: TGTGCCAGCAGACACCGAACAGGGGGCCCCACAGATACGCAGTATTTT. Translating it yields CASRHRTGGPTDTQYF.

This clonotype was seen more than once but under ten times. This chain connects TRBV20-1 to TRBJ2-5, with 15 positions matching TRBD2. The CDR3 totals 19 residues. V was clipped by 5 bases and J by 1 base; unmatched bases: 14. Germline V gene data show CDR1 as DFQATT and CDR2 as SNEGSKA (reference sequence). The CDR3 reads CSARTPSGTSGGPQETQYF. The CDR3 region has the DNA TGCAGTGCTCGTACACCCTCCGGGACTAGCGGGGGGCCCCAAGAGACCCAGTACTTC.

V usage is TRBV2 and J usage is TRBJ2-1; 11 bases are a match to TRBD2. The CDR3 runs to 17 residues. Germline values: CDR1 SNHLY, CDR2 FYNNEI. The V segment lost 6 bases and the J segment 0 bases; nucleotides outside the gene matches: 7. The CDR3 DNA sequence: TGTGCCAGCAGCGATACTAGCGGGGGTTTCTCCTACAATGAGCAGTTCTTC. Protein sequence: CASSDTSGGFSYNEQFF.

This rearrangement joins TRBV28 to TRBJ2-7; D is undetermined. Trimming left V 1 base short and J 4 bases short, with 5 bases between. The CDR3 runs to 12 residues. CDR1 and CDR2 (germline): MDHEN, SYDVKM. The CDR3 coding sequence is TGTGCCAGCAGTTTATACACGTACGAGCAGTACTTC. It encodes CASSLYTYEQYF. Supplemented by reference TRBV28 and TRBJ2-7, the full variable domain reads DVKVTQSSRYLVKRTGEKVFLECVQDMDHENMFWYRQDPGLGLRLIYFSYDVKMKEKGDIPEGYSVSREKKERFSLILESASTNQTSMYLCASSLYTYEQYFGPGTRLTVT.

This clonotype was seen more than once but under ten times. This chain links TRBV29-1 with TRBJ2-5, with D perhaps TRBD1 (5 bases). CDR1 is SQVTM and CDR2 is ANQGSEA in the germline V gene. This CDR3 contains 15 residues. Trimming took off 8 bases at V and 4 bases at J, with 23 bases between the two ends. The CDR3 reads CSYEPETEHRETQYF. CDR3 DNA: TGCAGCTACGAGCCGGAGACAGAACATAGAGAGACCCAGTACTTC.

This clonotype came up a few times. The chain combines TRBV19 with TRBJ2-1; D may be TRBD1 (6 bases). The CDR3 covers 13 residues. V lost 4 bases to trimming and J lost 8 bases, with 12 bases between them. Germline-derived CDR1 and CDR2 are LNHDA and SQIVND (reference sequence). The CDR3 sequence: CASSRDIEDEQFF. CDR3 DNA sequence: TGTGCCAGTAGTAGGGACATTGAGGATGAGCAGTTCTTC.

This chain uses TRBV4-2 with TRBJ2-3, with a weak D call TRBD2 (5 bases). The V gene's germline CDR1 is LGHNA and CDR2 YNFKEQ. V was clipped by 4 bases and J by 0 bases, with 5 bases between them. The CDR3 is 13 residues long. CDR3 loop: CASSRTSTDTQYF. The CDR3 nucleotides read TGTGCCAGCAGCCGGACTAGCACAGATACGCAGTATTTT.

CDR3 residues: CASSPSEQESSYEQYF. As DNA, the CDR3 is TGTGCCAGCTCACCATCGGAGCAGGAGAGCTCCTACGAGCAGTACTTC. The chain uses TRBV18 and TRBJ2-7; D is ambiguous. The CDR3 is 16 amino acids. The V and J ends lost 2 bases and 0 bases respectively, with 14 bases between them. Germline CDR1 KGHSH, CDR2 LQKENI.

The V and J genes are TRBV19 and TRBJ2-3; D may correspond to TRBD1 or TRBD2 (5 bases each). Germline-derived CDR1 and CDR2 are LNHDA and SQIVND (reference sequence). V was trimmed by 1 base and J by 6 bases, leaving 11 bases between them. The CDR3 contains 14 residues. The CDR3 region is CASSIAGPTDTQYF. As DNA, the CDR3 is TGTGCCAGTAGTATAGCGGGGCCCACGGATACGCAGTATTTT.

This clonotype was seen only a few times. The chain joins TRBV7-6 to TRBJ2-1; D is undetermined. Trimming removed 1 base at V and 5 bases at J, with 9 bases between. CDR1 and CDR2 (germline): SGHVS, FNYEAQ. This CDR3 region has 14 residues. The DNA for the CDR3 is TGTGCCAGCAGCTTAGTTACGTCCAACAATGAGCAGTTCTTC. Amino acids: CASSLVTSNNEQFF.

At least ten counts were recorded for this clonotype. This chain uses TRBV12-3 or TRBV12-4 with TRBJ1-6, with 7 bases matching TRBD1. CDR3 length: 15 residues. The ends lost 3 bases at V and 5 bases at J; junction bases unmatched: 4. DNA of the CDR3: TGTGCCAGCAGTTTGCAGCAGGGGGATAATTCACCCCTCCACTTT. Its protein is CASSLQQGDNSPLHF.

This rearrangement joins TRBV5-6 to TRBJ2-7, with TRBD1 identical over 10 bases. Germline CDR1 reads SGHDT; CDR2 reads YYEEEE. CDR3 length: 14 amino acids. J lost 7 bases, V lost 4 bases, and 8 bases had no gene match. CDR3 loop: CASSNRDRGREQYF. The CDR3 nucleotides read TGTGCCAGCAGCAACCGGGACAGGGGCAGAGAGCAGTACTTC.